This is a list of T cell receptor beta chains from one sample in a study of T-cell reconstitution after alpha-beta-depleted transplantation in children. TCRdb re-called the PCR reads with MiXCR, one entry per CDR3 protein. The sample consists of around 670,000 distinct CDR3 sequences, roughly 13% of them appearing once. The sample was PBMCs, taken before TCRalphabeta/CD19-depleted stem cell transplant. All receptors come from a girl aged 2 to 10 with congenital amegakaryocytic thrombocytopenia, due to receive a stem cell transplant. CDR3s include the opening cysteine and the closing phenylalanine or tryptophan. Fields, in order: D gene, J gene, V gene, clone size, CDR3 DNA, CDR3 protein. D genes are given only for firm matches. Clone size appears in some rows only: once, few, many, or a class for an expanded clone.

.	TRBJ2-7	TRBV4-1	many	TGCGCCAGCAGCCAAGATGTTGGGGGACCCTACGAGCAGTACTTC	CASSQDVGGPYEQYF
TRBD1	TRBJ2-3	TRBV12-3/TRBV12-4	few	TGTGCCAGCAGCTCCCCGGGACAGGTTCCTGATACGCAGTATTTT	CASSSPGQVPDTQYF
.	TRBJ2-7	TRBV28	few	TGTGCCAGCCGGCAGGGGTTCGACTACGAGCAGTACTTC	CASRQGFDYEQYF
.	TRBJ2-2	TRBV15	few	TGTGCCACCAGCAGAGTAAAGGAGAGTCCGAACACCGGGGAGCTGTTTTTT	CATSRVKESPNTGELFF
.	TRBJ1-6	TRBV7-2	.	TGTGCCAGCAGCTCAGACAGGCATAGGTCACCCCTCCACTTT	CASSSDRHRSPLHF
.	TRBJ2-5	TRBV7-9	many	TGTGCCAGCAGCTTAGGGGATGCGGAAGAGACCCAGTACTTC	CASSLGDAEETQYF
TRBD2	TRBJ2-1	TRBV20-1	many	TGCAGTGCCGCCTCCGGGACTAGCGGGAGTGGCTCCTACAATGAGCAGTTCTTC	CSAASGTSGSGSYNEQFF
.	TRBJ1-2	TRBV24-1	many	TGTGCCACCAGTGGACGGTCGGGCTATGGCTACACCTTC	CATSGRSGYGYTF
.	TRBJ2-3	TRBV7-8	.	TGTGCCAGCAGCTCCCGTACACAAATGTTCACAGATACGCAGTATTTT	CASSSRTQMFTDTQYF
TRBD1	TRBJ1-1	TRBV6-5	many	TGTGCCAGCAGTTACGGACAGGCGCACAACACTGAAGCTTTCTTT	CASSYGQAHNTEAFF
.	TRBJ2-1	TRBV5-1	many	TGCGCCAGCAGCTTGACTAGCAGATACAATGAGCAGTTCTTC	CASSLTSRYNEQFF
.	TRBJ2-7	TRBV5-1	many	TGCGCCAGCAGCTCATACCGGGACGGGATCTACGAGCAGTACTTC	CASSSYRDGIYEQYF